Here is one T cell receptor beta chain with its context. Its antigen is unidentified. The sample originates from a study of a mutant IDH1 vaccine in newly diagnosed glioma. Study as a whole: It was radiotherapy, temozolomide, or both that patients received previously, with most receiving both.

Time point meaning: week 35, safety follow-up. With topical imiquimod, each dose of the vaccine consisted of 300 ug of mutant IDH1 20-mer peptide. Germline-derived CDR1 and CDR2 are SGHTS and YDEGEE. The CDR3 is made up of 12 amino acids. V was pared by 2 bases and J by 0 bases, with 2 bases between. This table comes from immunoSEQ multiplex PCR, and its TCRdb copy is limited to in-frame clones, with some not included. The sample contains some 66,000 clones, 84% of which appear only once. The sample consisted of PBMCs, taken from a glioma patient whose treatment included an IDH1 peptide vaccine. The genes are TRBV5-8 and TRBJ1-2; D gene unclear. The origin of this receptor is a man aged 25-45 years with glioma. The CDR3 is CASSLPNYGYTF. The CDR3 nucleotides read TGTGCCAGCAGCTTACCTAACTATGGCTACACCTTC.